Listed below are T cell receptor beta chains from one sample, sequenced in a study of radiation and T cells in renal cell carcinoma. TCRdb's copy holds only in-frame clones and misses some; the assay was immunoSEQ multiplex PCR. The sample yields approximately 92,000 clones, approximately 80% seen once. The sample in question was blood, obtained from a patient whose treatment included radiotherapy and nephrectomy. The receptors shown here come from a man aged 50 or older with renal cell carcinoma. Each CDR3 is given with its conserved first and last residue. A D gene is named only where the DNA matches it firmly. The size entry is marked missing in some rows and otherwise reads once, few, many or a size class.

clone_size j_call v_call cdr3_length d_call cdr3_nt cdr3_aa
. TRBJ1-2 TRBV19 15 TRBD1 TGTGCCAGTAGTATTACAGGGGACGGGAAGAATGGCTACACCTTC CASSITGDGKNGYTF
. TRBJ2-3 TRBV27 15 . TGTGCCAGCAGTTCCGGACTTCCTTCCACAGATACGCAGTATTTT CASSSGLPSTDTQYF
. TRBJ1-6 TRBV9 16 TRBD1 TGTGCCAGCAGCGTAGCTACACAGGGGGCGTCTTCACCCCTCCACTTT CASSVATQGASSPLHF
. TRBJ2-3 TRBV5-1 14 TRBD1 TGCGCCAGCAGCTCGACAGGGGGCGAAGATACGCAGTATTTT CASSSTGGEDTQYF
. TRBJ2-2 TRBV4-3 15 TRBD1 TGCGCCAGCAGCCCAGGGACAGGGAACACCGGGGAGCTGTTTTTT CASSPGTGNTGELFF
once TRBJ2-7 TRBV7-6 11 . TGTGCCAGCAGCCCCGTGTACGAGCAGTACTTC CASSPVYEQYF
. TRBJ2-7 TRBV18 14 . TGTGCCAGCTCACCTAGGACAGAGACCTACGAGCAGTACTTC CASSPRTETYEQYF
. TRBJ2-2 TRBV7-3 15 . TGTGCCAGCAGCTTATCCGGGGTCCCACCCGGGGAGCTGTTTTTT CASSLSGVPPGELFF
. TRBJ1-1 TRBV19 13 . TGTGCCAGTACCGGACAGTTGAACACTGAAGCTTTCTTT CASTGQLNTEAFF
. TRBJ1-1 TRBV30 12 . TGTGCCTGGAGTAGAGGGTCGGCTGAAGCTTTCTTT CAWSRGSAEAFF
. TRBJ1-3 TRBV5-8 15 . TGTGCCAGCAGCTTGTACTTGGGGACGGGAAACACCATATATTTT CASSLYLGTGNTIYF
few TRBJ1-1 TRBV6-1 10 TRBD1 TGTGCCAGCGTTGACAGGGTAGCTTTCTTT CASVDRVAFF
. TRBJ2-1 TRBV7-2 16 TRBD2 TGTGCCAGCAGCTTAGGGTCAAGCGGGGGGTTAAGAGAGCAGTTCTTC CASSLGSSGGLREQFF
. TRBJ2-1 TRBV7-2 14 TRBD1 TGTGCCAGCAGCCTCGACAGGGCGGCGAATGAGCAGTTCTTC CASSLDRAANEQFF
. TRBJ1-6 TRBV7-2 15 TRBD1 TGTGCCAGCAGCCTCAGGACAGGGCGGGATTCACCCCTCCACTTT CASSLRTGRDSPLHF
. TRBJ1-5 TRBV4-1 15 . TGCGCCAGCAGCCAAGAGTGGCAGGGAGATCAGCCCCAGCATTTT CASSQEWQGDQPQHF
once TRBJ2-7 TRBV19 14 . TGTGCCAGTAGTATCCGGGACGGTCCCTACGAGCAGTACTTC CASSIRDGPYEQYF
. TRBJ1-2 TRBV19 15 . TGTGCCAGTAGTATATTGAGCAGGAGTTCCTATGGCTACACCTTC CASSILSRSSYGYTF
. TRBJ2-4 TRBV6-5 15 TRBD1 TGTGCCAGCAGTCTCACAGGGGGCGCAGAAAACATTCAGTACTTC CASSLTGGAENIQYF
once TRBJ2-1 TRBV5-4 14 TRBD2 TGTGCCATCTTCCGTCGGGGGGTGAACAATGAGCAGTTCTTC CAIFRRGVNNEQFF
. TRBJ2-7 TRBV6-5 15 TRBD1 TGTGCCAGCAGTCTATACGGACAGGGGGCCTACGAGCAGTACTTC CASSLYGQGAYEQYF
once TRBJ2-2 TRBV6-5 13 TRBD2 TGTGCCAGCTCGGGACTAGCGTATGGGGAGCTGTTTTTT CASSGLAYGELFF
. TRBJ2-1 TRBV7-3 16 TRBD2 TGTGCCAGCAGCCCCGCGGGCGGGAGATCCTACAATGAGCAGTTCTTC CASSPAGGRSYNEQFF
few TRBJ1-1 TRBV29-1 13 . TGCAGCGTTGCACCGCGGTATAACACTGAAGCTTTCTTT CSVAPRYNTEAFF
. TRBJ1-2 TRBV28 12 . TGTGCCAGCAGTTTGACAGGCTATGGCTACACCTTC CASSLTGYGYTF
. TRBJ1-6 TRBV30 16 . TGTGCCTGGACCGCGGAGGAGGGATTCTATAATTCACCCCTCCACTTT CAWTAEEGFYNSPLHF
few TRBJ2-2 TRBV7-6 18 TRBD2 TGTGCCAGCAGCATACGTAGCGGGGAAGGATCGAACACCGGGGAGCTGTTTTTT CASSIRSGEGSNTGELFF
. TRBJ2-2 TRBV6-5 15 TRBD2 TGTGCCAGCACCCTAGCGGGGATGAACACCGGGGAGCTGTTTTTT CASTLAGMNTGELFF
. TRBJ2-3 TRBV9 13 . TGTGCCAGCAGCCGGAGATTTGCAGATACGCAGTATTTT CASSRRFADTQYF
. TRBJ1-5 TRBV4-1 13 . TGCGCCAGCAGCCAAGACAGGGGAGGGCCCCAGCATTTT CASSQDRGGPQHF
. TRBJ1-4 TRBV18 18 . TGTGCCAGCTCACTTAATACCGGGACGAAGGGGTTTGGAGAAAAACTGTTTTTT CASSLNTGTKGFGEKLFF
. TRBJ2-1 TRBV29-1 13 . TGCAGCGTTAGGGGGGCCCCCTACAATGAGCAGTTCTTC CSVRGAPYNEQFF
. TRBJ1-1 TRBV7-9 13 . TGTGCCAGCAGATTCGACGGAAACACTGAAGCTTTCTTT CASRFDGNTEAFF
. TRBJ1-4 TRBV6-6 13 . TGTGCCAGCGGACGGTCAGTTAATGAAAAACTGTTTTTT CASGRSVNEKLFF
. TRBJ2-7 TRBV7-9 16 TRBD1 TGTGCCAGCAGCTTGTGGGCCCGGACAGGGGTCTACGAGCAGTACTTC CASSLWARTGVYEQYF
. TRBJ1-1 TRBV29-1 14 TRBD1 TGCAGCGTGAAAGGACAGGGCCCGAACACTGAAGCTTTCTTT CSVKGQGPNTEAFF
. TRBJ2-3 TRBV6-1 16 TRBD2 TGTGCCAGCAGTGAAAGGGTCGGGACTAGCGGGGATACGCAGTATTTT CASSERVGTSGDTQYF
. TRBJ1-2 TRBV6-5 14 . TGTGCCAGCAGCCTAACCTGGGCGGCGGATGGCTACACCTTC CASSLTWAADGYTF
few TRBJ1-5 TRBV5-1 14 . TGCGCCAGCAGCTTGGGGAGTAGCAATCAGCCCCAGCATTTT CASSLGSSNQPQHF
. TRBJ2-3 TRBV10-3 15 TRBD2 TGTGCCATCAGTGGTGGACTAGAGTTTACAGATACGCAGTATTTT CAISGGLEFTDTQYF
once TRBJ1-2 TRBV4-2 16 . TGTGCCAGCAGCCAAGATAGTGACAGTCGAGTTTATGGCTACACCTTC CASSQDSDSRVYGYTF
. TRBJ1-5 TRBV28 15 . TGTGCCAGCAGTTTTCCGGGGTCCCTCAGTCAGCCCCAGCATTTT CASSFPGSLSQPQHF
. TRBJ2-1 TRBV11-3 16 TRBD1 TGTGCCAGCAGCTGGACCGGGACAGGGTCGCTCAATGAGCAGTTCTTC CASSWTGTGSLNEQFF
few TRBJ1-4 TRBV7-8 15 . TGTGCCAGCAGCTTAGGAGGGGCGAGCCCGGAAAAACTGTTTTTT CASSLGGASPEKLFF